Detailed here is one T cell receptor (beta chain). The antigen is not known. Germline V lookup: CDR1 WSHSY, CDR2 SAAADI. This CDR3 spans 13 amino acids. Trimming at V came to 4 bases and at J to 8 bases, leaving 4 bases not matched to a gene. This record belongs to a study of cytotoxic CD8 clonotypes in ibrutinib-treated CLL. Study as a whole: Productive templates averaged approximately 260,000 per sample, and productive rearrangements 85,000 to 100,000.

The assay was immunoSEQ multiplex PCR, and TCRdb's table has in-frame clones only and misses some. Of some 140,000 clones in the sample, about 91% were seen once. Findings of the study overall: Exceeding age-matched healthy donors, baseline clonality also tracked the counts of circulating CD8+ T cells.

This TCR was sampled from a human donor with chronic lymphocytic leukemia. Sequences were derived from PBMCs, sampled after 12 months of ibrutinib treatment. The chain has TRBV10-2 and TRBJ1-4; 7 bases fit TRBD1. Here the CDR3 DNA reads TGCGCCAGCAGTGTTCAGGGGGAGGAAAAACTGTTTTTT. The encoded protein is CASSVQGEEKLFF.